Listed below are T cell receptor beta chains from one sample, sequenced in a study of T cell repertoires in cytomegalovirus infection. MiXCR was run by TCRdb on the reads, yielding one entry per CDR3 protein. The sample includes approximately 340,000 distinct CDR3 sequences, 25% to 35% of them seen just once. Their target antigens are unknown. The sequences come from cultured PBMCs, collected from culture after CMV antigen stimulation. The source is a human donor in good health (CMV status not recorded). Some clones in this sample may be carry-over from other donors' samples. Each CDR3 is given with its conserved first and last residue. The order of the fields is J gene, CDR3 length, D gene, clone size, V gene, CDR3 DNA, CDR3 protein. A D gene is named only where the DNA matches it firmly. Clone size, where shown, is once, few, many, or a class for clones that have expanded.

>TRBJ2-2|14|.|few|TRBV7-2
TGTGCCAGCAGCTTAGATAGCCTTACCGGGGAGCTGTTTTTT
CASSLDSLTGELFF
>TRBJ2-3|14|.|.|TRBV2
TGTGCCAGCAGTGAGGGAAGGGACGCAGATACGCAGTATTTT
CASSEGRDADTQYF
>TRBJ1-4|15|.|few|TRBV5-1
TGCGCCAGCAGCTGGATCGGGACGGATAATGAAAAACTGTTTTTT
CASSWIGTDNEKLFF
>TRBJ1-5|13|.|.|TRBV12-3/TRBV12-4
TGTGCCAGCAGCGCCGGGAGGGACCAGCCCCAGCATTTT
CASSAGRDQPQHF
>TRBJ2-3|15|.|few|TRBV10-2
TGCGCCAGCAGTGGGGCCAGGGCCCCCACAGATACGCAGTATTTT
CASSGARAPTDTQYF
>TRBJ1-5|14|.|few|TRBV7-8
TGTGCCAGCAGCTTGAGGAGAGGCAATCAGCCCCAGCATTTT
CASSLRRGNQPQHF
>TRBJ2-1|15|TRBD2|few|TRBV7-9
TGTGCCAGCAGCCCGCATAGCGGGGGGGCAAATGAGCAGTTCTTC
CASSPHSGGANEQFF
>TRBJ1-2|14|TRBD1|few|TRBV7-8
TGTGCCAGCAGCTCATTACAGACAGGGGACGGCTACACCTTC
CASSSLQTGDGYTF
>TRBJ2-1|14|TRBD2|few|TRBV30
TGTGCCTGGAGTAGGACTAGCATGGGCAATGAGCAGTTCTTC
CAWSRTSMGNEQFF
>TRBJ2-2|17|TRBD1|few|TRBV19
TGTGCCAGTAGTATTGGAGGGGGACAGGGGAACACCGGGGAGCTGTTTTTT
CASSIGGGQGNTGELFF
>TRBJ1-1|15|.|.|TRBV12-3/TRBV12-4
TGTGCCAGCAGTCCATCTGGGGGTTGGGACACTGAAGCTTTCTTT
CASSPSGGWDTEAFF
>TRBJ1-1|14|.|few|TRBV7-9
TGTGCCAGCGACCCTAGGGCCAGTAACACTGAAGCTTTCTTT
CASDPRASNTEAFF
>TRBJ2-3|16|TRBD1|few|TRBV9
TGTGCCAGCAGCGTAGGAAAGGGACAGACGCGGGATACGCAGTATTTT
CASSVGKGQTRDTQYF
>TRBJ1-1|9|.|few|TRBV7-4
TGTAGAGCCTGGGGTGAAGCTTTCTTT
CRAWGEAFF
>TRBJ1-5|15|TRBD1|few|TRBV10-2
TGCGCCAGCAGGCCAGGGGGCGCGGGCAATCAGCCCCAGCATTTT
CASRPGGAGNQPQHF
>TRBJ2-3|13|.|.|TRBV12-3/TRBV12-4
TGTGCCAGCACTGTGGACAGAGCAGATACGCAGTATTTT
CASTVDRADTQYF
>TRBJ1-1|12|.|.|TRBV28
TGTGCCAGCAGTCTGTGGGGCTCTGAAGCTTTCTTT
CASSLWGSEAFF
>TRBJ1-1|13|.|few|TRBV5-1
TGCGCCAGCAGCTTGGTGGGTTCCTCTGAAGCTTTCTTT
CASSLVGSSEAFF
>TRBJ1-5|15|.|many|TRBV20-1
TGCAGTGCTACCCTAGGACAGTATAGCAATCAGCCCCAGCATTTT
CSATLGQYSNQPQHF
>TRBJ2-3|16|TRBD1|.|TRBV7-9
TGTGCCAGCAGCTTTTTAGGACAGGGTAAATCGGATACGCAGTATTTT
CASSFLGQGKSDTQYF
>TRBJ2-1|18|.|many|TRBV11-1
TGTGCCAGCAGCCTATCGAGATTATCAGGCCTCTCTCACAATGAGCAGTTCTTC
CASSLSRLSGLSHNEQFF
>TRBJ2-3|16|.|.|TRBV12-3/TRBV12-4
TGTGCCAGCAGTTCCCAAGACATCTCTAGCACAGATACGCAGTATTTT
CASSSQDISSTDTQYF
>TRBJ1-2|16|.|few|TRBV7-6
TGTGCCAGCAGCTTCACCTTTAACTCACGGGACTATGGCTACACCTTC
CASSFTFNSRDYGYTF
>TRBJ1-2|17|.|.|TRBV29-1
TGCAGCGTTGAAAGTCGGGGAACTATGGATACTAACTATGGCTACACCTTC
CSVESRGTMDTNYGYTF
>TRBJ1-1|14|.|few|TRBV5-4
TGTGCCAGCAGCTCCGGGGGGGTTGGGACTGAAGCTTTCTTT
CASSSGGVGTEAFF
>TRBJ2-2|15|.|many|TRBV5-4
TGTGCCAGCAGCTTGACAGTCCCGGGGGCCGGGGAGCTGTTTTTT
CASSLTVPGAGELFF
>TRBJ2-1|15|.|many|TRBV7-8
TGTGCCAGCAGCTTAGTATACCTTCGGGGAAATGAGCAGTTCTTC
CASSLVYLRGNEQFF
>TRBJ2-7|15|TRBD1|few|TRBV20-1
TGCAGTGCTACCGGACAGGGATGGCGTACTGGCGAGCAGTACTTC
CSATGQGWRTGEQYF
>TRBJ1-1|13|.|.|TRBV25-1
TGTGCCAGCAGTGAGGTGGGGCCCACTGAAGCTTTCTTT
CASSEVGPTEAFF
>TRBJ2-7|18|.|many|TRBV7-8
TGTGCCAGCAGCTCGGACCTACGTGGGGGCTCCAGCTCCTACGAGCAGTACTTC
CASSSDLRGGSSSYEQYF
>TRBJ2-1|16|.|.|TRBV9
TGTGCCAGCAGCGGTCGGGGGAGGATCTCCTACAATGAGCAGTTCTTC
CASSGRGRISYNEQFF
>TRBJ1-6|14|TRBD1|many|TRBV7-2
TGTGCCAGCAGCGCAAGACAGGGAAATTCACCCCTCCACTTT
CASSARQGNSPLHF
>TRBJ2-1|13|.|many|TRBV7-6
TGTGCCAGCAGCTTAGTTGGATACAATGAGCAGTTCTTC
CASSLVGYNEQFF
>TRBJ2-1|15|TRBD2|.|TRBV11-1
TGTGCCAGCAGACTTAGCGGGAAAAGGTACAATGAGCAGTTCTTC
CASRLSGKRYNEQFF
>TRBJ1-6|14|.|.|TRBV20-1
TGCAGTGCCGCACGCGCAGATAGGAATTCACCCCTCCACTTT
CSAARADRNSPLHF
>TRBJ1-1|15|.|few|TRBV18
TGTGCCAGCTCGCCCGGGACGGGCCTGAACACTGAAGCTTTCTTT
CASSPGTGLNTEAFF
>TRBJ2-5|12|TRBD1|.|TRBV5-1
TGCGCCAGCAGCTCACAGGGGGCGACCCAGTACTTC
CASSSQGATQYF
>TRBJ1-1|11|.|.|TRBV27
TGTGCCAGCCCGTCTGACACTGAAGCTTTCTTT
CASPSDTEAFF
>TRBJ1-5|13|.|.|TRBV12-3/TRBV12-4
TGTGCCAGCAGCTTAACGGCTAATCAGCCCCAGCATTTT
CASSLTANQPQHF